A single sample is the source of the 5 T cell receptor beta chains below, sequenced in a study of STAT3 mutations in large granular lymphocyte leukemia. Study conclusions and caveats: At least one immunodominant TCR beta clonotype appeared in every T-cell large granular lymphocyte leukemia patient.

Their recognized antigens are unknown. Repertoires were generated with immunoSEQ multiplex PCR, while TCRdb's copy carries only in-frame clones and drops some. The sample includes 1,500 to 2,000 clones, around two thirds of them seen just once. The sequenced sample consisted of peripheral blood mononuclear cells. The receptors come from a man between 60 and 75 years old with T-cell large granular lymphocyte leukemia. Some clones in this sample may be carry-over from other donors' samples.

The chain employs TRBV5-1 and TRBJ2-5; unclear D gene. CDR1 is SGHRS, CDR2 YFSETQ, per germline. Deletions cut 3 bases from V and 2 bases from J, with 2 bases between. CDR3 length equals 11 residues. CDR3 protein: CASSSQETQYF. CDR3 coding DNA: TGCGCCAGCAGCTCTCAAGAGACCCAGTACTTC.

The V and J genes are TRBV5-1 and TRBJ2-5; the D gene is possibly TRBD1 (6 bases). CDR1 is SGHRS and CDR2 is YFSETQ in the germline V gene. The CDR3 covers 14 residues. The ends were cut back, 0 bases at V and 5 bases at J, with 11 bases in the middle. DNA of the CDR3: TGCGCCAGCAGCTTGGCCTCAGGGGTTGAGACCCAGTACTTC. Translating gives CASSLASGVETQYF. Combining the CDR3 with reference TRBV5-1 and TRBJ2-5 gives the whole variable domain KAGVTQTPRYLIKTRGQQVTLSCSPISGHRSVSWYQQTPGQGLQFLFEYFSETQRNKGNFPGRFSGRQFSNSRSEMNVSTLELGDSALYLCASSLASGVETQYFGPGTRLLVL.

The V gene is TRBV30, the J gene TRBJ2-2, with D possibly TRBD2 on 6 matching bases. The CDR3 is made up of 15 amino acids. Germline V gene data show CDR1 as GTSNPN and CDR2 as SVGIG (reference sequence). The V end was cut by 0 bases, the J end by 5 bases, with 13 bases between. The CDR3 region is CAWSVGTLETGELFF. The CDR3 DNA follows: TGTGCCTGGAGTGTCGGGACTCTCGAAACCGGGGAGCTGTTTTTT.

This sequence joins TRBV29-1 and TRBJ2-3; weak D call: TRBD1 (5 bases). This CDR3 is 13 amino acids long. V was clipped by 8 bases and J by 2 bases, with 14 bases between them. Germline V lookup: CDR1 SQVTM, CDR2 ANQGSEA. Here the CDR3 reads CSRGSSLTDTQYF. DNA of the CDR3: TGCAGCAGGGGAAGCTCCCTCACAGATACGCAGTATTTT.

The V call is TRBV28, the J call TRBJ2-7; D gene ambiguous. CDR1 is MDHEN and CDR2 is SYDVKM in the germline V gene. V lost 1 base, J lost 3 bases, and 4 bases lay in between. This CDR3 has 12 amino acids. This CDR3 reads CASSLSGYEQYF. In DNA form, the CDR3 reads TGTGCCAGCAGTTTATCAGGCTACGAGCAGTACTTC.